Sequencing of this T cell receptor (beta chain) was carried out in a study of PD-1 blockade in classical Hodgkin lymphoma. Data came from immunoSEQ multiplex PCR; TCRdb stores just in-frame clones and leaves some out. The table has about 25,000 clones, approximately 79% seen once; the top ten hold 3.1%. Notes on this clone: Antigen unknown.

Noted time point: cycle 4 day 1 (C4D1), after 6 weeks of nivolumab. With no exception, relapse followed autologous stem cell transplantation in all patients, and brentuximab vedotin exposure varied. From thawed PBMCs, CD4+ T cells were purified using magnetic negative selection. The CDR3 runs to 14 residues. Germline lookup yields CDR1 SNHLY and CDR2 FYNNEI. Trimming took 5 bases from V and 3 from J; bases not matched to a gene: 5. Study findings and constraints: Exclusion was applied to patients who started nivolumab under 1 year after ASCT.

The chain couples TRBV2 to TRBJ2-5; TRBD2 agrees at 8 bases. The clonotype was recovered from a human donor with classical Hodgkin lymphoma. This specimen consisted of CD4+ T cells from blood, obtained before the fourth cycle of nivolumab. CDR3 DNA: TGTGCCAGCAGTCCAGCGGGGGTAAAAGAGACCCAGTACTTC. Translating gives CASSPAGVKETQYF.